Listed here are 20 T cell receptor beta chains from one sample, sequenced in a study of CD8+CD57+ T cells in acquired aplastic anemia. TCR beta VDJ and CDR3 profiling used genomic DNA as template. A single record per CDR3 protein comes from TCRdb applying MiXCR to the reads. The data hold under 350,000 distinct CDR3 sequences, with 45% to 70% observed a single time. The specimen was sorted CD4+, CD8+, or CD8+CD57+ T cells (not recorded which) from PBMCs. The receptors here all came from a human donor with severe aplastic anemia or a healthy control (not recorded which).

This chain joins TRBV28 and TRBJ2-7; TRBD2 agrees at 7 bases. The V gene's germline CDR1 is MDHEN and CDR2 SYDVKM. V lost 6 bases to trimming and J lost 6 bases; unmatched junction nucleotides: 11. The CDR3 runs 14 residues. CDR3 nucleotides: TGTGCCAGCAGCCTATGGGGGGGGTACAGCGAGCAGTACTTC. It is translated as CASSLWGGYSEQYF. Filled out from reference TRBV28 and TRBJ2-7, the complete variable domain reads DVKVTQSSRYLVKRTGEKVFLECVQDMDHENMFWYRQDPGLGLRLIYFSYDVKMKEKGDIPEGYSVSREKKERFSLILESASTNQTSMYLCASSLWGGYSEQYFGPGTRLTVT.

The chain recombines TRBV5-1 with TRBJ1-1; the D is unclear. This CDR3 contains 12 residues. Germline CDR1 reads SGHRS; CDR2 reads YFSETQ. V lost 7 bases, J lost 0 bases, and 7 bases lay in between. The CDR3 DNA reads TGCGCCAGCGGCCGGGTGAACACTGAAGCTTTCTTT. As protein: CASGRVNTEAFF. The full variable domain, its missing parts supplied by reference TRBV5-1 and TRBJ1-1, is KAGVTQTPRYLIKTRGQQVTLSCSPISGHRSVSWYQQTPGQGLQFLFEYFSETQRNKGNFPGRFSGRQFSNSRSEMNVSTLELGDSALYLCASGRVNTEAFFGQGTRLTVV.

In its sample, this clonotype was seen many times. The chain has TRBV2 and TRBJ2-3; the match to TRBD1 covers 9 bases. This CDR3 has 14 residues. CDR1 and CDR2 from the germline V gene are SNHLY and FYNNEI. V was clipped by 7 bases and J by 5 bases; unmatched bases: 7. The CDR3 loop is CASTRRTGEDTQYF. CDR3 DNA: TGTGCCAGCACCCGCAGGACAGGGGAAGATACGCAGTATTTT.

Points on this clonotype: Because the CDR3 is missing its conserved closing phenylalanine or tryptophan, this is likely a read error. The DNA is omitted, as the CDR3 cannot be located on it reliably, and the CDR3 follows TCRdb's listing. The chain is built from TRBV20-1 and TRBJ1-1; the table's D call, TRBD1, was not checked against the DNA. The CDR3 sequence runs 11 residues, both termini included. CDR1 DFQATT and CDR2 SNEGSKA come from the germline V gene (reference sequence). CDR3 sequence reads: CSARAPGQGFY.

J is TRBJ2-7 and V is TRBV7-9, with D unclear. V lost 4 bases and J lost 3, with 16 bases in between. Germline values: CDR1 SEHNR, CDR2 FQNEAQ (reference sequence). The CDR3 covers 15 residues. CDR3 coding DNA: TGTGCCAGCAGCTCGCCTGCCGGGCGAGACTACGAGCAGTACTTC. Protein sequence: CASSSPAGRDYEQYF.

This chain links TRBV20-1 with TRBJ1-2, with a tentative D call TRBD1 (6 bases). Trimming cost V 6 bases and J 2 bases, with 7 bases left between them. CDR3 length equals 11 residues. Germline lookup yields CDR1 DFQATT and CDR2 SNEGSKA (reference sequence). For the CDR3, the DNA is TGCAGTGCCACAGGGAACTATGGCTACACCTTC. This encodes CSATGNYGYTF.

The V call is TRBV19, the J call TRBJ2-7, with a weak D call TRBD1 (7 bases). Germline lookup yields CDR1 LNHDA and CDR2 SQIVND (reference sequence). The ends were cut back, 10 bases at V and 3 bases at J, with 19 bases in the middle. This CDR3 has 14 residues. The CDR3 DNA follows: TGTGCCACCTCGGAGACAGGGCGGGGCTACGAGCAGTACTTC. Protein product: CATSETGRGYEQYF. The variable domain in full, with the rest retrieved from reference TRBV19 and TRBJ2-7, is DGGITQSPKYLFRKEGQNVTLSCEQNLNHDAMYWYRQDPGQGLRLIYYSQIVNDFQKGDIAEGYSVSREKKESFPLTVTSAQKNPTAFYLCATSETGRGYEQYFGPGTRLTVT.

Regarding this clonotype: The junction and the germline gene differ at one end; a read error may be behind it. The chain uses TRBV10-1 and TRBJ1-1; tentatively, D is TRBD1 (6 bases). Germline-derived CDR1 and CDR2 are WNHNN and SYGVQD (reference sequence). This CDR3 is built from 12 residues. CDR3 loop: CAISEGGTEAFF. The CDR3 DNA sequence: TGTGCCATCAGTGAGGGGGGCACTGAAGCTTTCTTT.

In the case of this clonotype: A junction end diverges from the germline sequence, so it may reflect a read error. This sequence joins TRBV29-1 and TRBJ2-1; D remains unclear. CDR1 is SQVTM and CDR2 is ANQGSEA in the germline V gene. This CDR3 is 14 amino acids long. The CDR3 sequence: CSVESPAVYNERFF. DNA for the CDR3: TGCAGCGTTGAGTCGCCTGCCGTCTACAATGAGCGGTTCTTC.

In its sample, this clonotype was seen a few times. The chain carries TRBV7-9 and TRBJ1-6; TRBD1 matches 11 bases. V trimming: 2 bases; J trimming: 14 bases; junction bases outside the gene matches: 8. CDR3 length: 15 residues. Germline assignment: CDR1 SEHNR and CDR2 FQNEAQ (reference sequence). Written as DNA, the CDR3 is TGTGCCAGCAGCTTAACGGACAGGGGGCCGCACACCCTCCACTTT. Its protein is CASSLTDRGPHTLHF.

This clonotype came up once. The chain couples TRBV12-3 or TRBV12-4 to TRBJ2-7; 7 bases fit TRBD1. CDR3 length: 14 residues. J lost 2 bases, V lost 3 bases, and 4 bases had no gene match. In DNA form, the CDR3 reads TGTGCCAGCAGTTTGGACAGGAAAACCTACGAGCAGTACTTC. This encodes CASSLDRKTYEQYF.

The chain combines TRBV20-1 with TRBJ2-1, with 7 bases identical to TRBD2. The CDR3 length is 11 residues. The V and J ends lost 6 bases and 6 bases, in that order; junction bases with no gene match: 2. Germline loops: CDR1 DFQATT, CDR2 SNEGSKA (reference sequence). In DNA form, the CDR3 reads TGCAGTGCAGGGACTACCAATGAGCAGTTCTTC. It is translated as CSAGTTNEQFF.

The CDR3 here is CSARMSSGVSAQYF. The DNA for the CDR3 is TGCAGTGCTAGAATGTCTAGCGGGGTTAGTGCGCAGTATTTT. V gene TRBV20-1 combines with J gene TRBJ2-3; 9 nucleotides match TRBD2. Unmatched junction bases numbered 10, after V lost 2 bases and J lost 10 bases. The CDR3 sequence is 14 residues long. The V gene's germline CDR1 is DFQATT and CDR2 SNEGSKA (reference sequence).

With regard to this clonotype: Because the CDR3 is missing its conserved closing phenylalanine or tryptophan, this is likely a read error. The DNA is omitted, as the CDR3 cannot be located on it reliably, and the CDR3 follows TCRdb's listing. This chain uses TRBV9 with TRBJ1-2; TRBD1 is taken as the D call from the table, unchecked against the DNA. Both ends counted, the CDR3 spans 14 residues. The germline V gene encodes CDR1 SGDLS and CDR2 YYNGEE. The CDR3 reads CASSVTPFNYGYAV.

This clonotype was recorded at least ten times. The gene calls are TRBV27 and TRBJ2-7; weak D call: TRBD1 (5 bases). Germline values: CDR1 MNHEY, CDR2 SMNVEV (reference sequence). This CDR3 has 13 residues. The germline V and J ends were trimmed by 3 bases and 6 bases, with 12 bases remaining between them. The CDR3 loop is CASSLQGWGEQYF. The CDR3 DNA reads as TGTGCCAGCAGTTTGCAGGGTTGGGGCGAGCAGTACTTC.

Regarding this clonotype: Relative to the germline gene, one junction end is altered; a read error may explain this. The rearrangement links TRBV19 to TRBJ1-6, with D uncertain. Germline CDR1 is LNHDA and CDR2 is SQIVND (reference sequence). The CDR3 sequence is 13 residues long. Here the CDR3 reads CASSIQEVSLLHF. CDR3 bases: TGTGCCAGTAGTATACAGGAGGTTTCACTCCTCCACTTT. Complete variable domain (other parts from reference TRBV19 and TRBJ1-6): DGGITQSPKYLFRKEGQNVTLSCEQNLNHDAMYWYRQDPGQGLRLIYYSQIVNDFQKGDIAEGYSVSREKKESFPLTVTSAQKNPTAFYLCASSIQEVSLLHFGNGTRLTVT.

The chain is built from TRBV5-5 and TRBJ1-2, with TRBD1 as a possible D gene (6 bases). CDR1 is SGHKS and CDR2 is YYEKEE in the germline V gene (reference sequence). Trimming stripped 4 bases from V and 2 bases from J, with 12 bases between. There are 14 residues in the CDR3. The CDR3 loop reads CASSQQQGNYGYTF. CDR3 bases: TGTGCCAGCAGCCAGCAACAGGGAAACTATGGCTACACCTTC.

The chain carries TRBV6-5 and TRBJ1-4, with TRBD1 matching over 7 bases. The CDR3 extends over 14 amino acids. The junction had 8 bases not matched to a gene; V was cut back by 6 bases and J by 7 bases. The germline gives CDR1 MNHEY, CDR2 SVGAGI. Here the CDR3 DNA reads TGTGCCAGCAGCCTGACAGGGAGGAGTGAAAAACTGTTTTTT. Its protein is CASSLTGRSEKLFF.

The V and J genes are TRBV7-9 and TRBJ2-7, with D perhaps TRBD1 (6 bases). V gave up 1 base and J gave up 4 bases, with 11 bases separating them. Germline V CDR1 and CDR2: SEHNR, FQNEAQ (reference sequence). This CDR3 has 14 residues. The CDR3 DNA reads TGTGCCAGCAGCTTAGTGGGGACACAATACGAGCAGTACTTC. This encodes CASSLVGTQYEQYF.

The CDR3 region is CSAGFEDRGNSPLHF. As DNA, the CDR3 is TGCAGTGCTGGGTTTGAGGACAGGGGTAATTCACCCCTCCACTTT. J is TRBJ1-6 and V is TRBV20-1, with 9 bases identical to TRBD1. The junction had 8 bases not matched to a gene; V was cut back by 5 bases and J by 6 bases. CDR1 and CDR2 from the germline V gene are DFQATT and SNEGSKA (reference sequence). The CDR3 is made up of 15 amino acids.